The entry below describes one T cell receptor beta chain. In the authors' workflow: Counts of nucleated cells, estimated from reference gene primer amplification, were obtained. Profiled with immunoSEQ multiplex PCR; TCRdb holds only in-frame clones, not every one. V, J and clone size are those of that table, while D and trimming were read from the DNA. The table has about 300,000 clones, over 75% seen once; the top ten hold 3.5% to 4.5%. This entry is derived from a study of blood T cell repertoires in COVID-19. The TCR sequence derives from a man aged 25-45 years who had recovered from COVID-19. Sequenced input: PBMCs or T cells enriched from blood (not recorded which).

The CDR3 sequence: CASSHALTGTGGPQAFF. The CDR3 DNA is TGCGCCAGCAGCCACGCATTGACCGGGACGGGGGGGCCTCAAGCTTTCTTT. The chain couples TRBV4-1 to TRBJ1-1; TRBD1 might be the D (6 bases). Looked up from germline, CDR1 is MGHRA and CDR2 is YSYEKL. Trimming removed 3 bases from V and 9 bases from J, with 26 bases in between. CDR3 length equals 17 residues.